What follows is one T cell receptor beta chain and its context. The source of the sample is a study of blood T cell repertoires in COVID-19. Study summary: Acute-phase and convalescent COVID-19 samples originated in the United States, Italy and Spain. PBMCs, B-cell-depleted T cells, or T cells were the source of the cDNA or gDNA that made up the material.

Original handling: From reference gene primer amplification, estimates of nucleated cell counts were derived. TCRdb's copy holds only in-frame clones and misses some; the assay was immunoSEQ multiplex PCR. From that table come the V and J calls and clone size; the DNA was used to work out D and trimming. The sample shows 90,000 to 150,000 clones, 75% to 90% of them seen only once. Germline V gene data show CDR1 as SQVTM and CDR2 as ANQGSEA. This CDR3 has 15 amino acids. Losses at the gene ends were 2 bases for V and 3 bases for J; bases not matched to a gene: 7. This receptor was identified in a man in his sixties or seventies with active or convalescent COVID-19. This chain uses TRBV29-1 with TRBJ2-5; 9 nucleotides match TRBD1. Source material: peripheral blood. CDR3 coding DNA: TGCAGCGTTGAATACCTCCGGGACAGGGAAGAGACCCAGTACTTC. It translates to CSVEYLRDREETQYF.